This T cell receptor beta chain was captured by sequencing in a study of blood T cell repertoires in COVID-19. In the study overall: Samples taken during acute and convalescent COVID-19 were collected in the United States, Italy and Spain. The cDNA or gDNA used as material had been derived from T cells, B-cell-depleted T cells, or PBMCs.

Original methodology: Amplifying reference gene primers gave estimates of nucleated cell counts. This table comes from immunoSEQ multiplex PCR, and its TCRdb copy is limited to in-frame clones, with some not included. D and trimming come from the DNA, and the V and J calls and clone size come from that table. The sample carries roughly 300,000 clones, about 90% recorded once. Per the germline V gene, CDR1 is LNHDA and CDR2 is SQIVND (reference sequence). This CDR3 is 13 amino acids long. Trimming removed 0 bases at V and 6 bases at J, with 6 bases between. Sequenced input: peripheral blood. This sequence joins TRBV19 and TRBJ2-1; unclear D gene. The source of this sequence is a woman between 50 and 59 years old who had recovered from COVID-19. CDR3: CASSIDSSNEQFF. The CDR3 coding sequence is TGTGCCAGTAGTATAGACTCTAGCAATGAGCAGTTCTTC.